This TCR beta chain is from a study of control samples from healthy donors and cancer patients. This CDR3 has 16 amino acids. Looked up from germline, CDR1 is SGHNT and CDR2 is YYREEE (reference sequence). The V segment lost 4 bases and the J segment 7 bases; nucleotides outside the gene matches: 14. Sequenced by immunoSEQ multiplex PCR; TCRdb stores in-frame clones only, minus some. Among about 120,000 clones listed, more than 70% were seen once. This chain links TRBV5-4 with TRBJ1-2; 9 nucleotides line up with TRBD1. The source is a man aged 35 to 55 in good health. Material: blood. The CDR3 nucleotides are TGTGCCAGCAGCGACGTCCCGGGACAGGGAAAGGGTGGCTACACCTTC. It specifies CASSDVPGQGKGGYTF.